The entry below gives a single T cell receptor beta chain sequence along with its context. Its antigen target is currently unknown. This sample was taken from a study of cytomegalovirus exposure and HLA in healthy donors (dated by TCRdb to 2016 to 2017). The study in broad terms: An earlier analysis of fewer than 750 of the donors reported approximately 280 Gb of sequence data and about 120 million unique TCR beta sequences obtained from roughly 170 million T cells. Besides the first cohort of 666 subjects, a separate validation cohort made up of 120 different subjects was used. Donor age, sex, ethnicity and CMV serostatus were compiled alongside the repertoire data. The T cell repertoires of 550 to 850 subjects were profiled by immunosequencing and related to cytomegalovirus serostatus. HLA typing included class I and class II loci at four-digit resolution. Several DR-DQ haplotypes were treated as single units for association and clustering because of strong linkage in the cohort. The study was designed to test whether signatures of past pathogen exposure could be identified by cataloging public T cell receptors. Rather than drawing on any new phenotypic data, the later analysis identified candidate immune exposures from TCR beta sequences and the way those sequences occurred across donors. Among roughly 370 genotyped donors of the cohort, an average of approximately 230,000 unique TCR beta nucleotide sequences were sequenced per donor, around 18% of them non-productive. Approximately 300 gigabases of sequencing data and 70 million to 100 million unique TCR sequences were included in an early release covering over 600 HLA-typed donors. An earlier analysis of nearly 600 of the donors applied high-throughput TCR beta sequencing to assess whether each TCR beta V gene segment acted as functional or pseudogenic. To predict cytomegalovirus infection status, the study brought together high-throughput TCR immunosequencing, statistical association of individual TCRs with disease status, and machine learning. All discovery cohort repertoires had been generated on a single sequencing platform. Genome-wide SNP genotypes for about 65% of the 666 donors were used in a later genetic analysis, which treated that subset as a discovery cohort. To study patterns of TCR occurrence, a later analysis re-analyzed previously published TCR beta repertoires from around 670 donors and added high-resolution HLA genotyping. Typing coverage differed by locus: A, B, C, DRB1 and DQB1 were typed in about 629-640 donors, DQA1 in 522, DPA1 in over 600, and DPB1 in approximately 450. The genetic ancestry cluster associated with self-reported Caucasian donors included about four fifths of the approximately 400 genotyped donors.

Germline trimming amounts to 3 bases on V and 1 base on J, with 5 as the count of junction bases outside the gene matches. From cysteine to phenylalanine, the CDR3 is 16 amino acids long. Just the 48-base CDR3 DNA is kept, in frame starting at base 1. CDR1 and CDR2 are drawn from the germline V gene: MDHEN, SYDVKM. Overall study results and their limits: Immune exposure information for the cohort was limited to CMV serostatus. At a false discovery rate of 0.05, a later analysis linked 16,951 TCR beta sequences to specific HLA alleles. A later genetic analysis associated a missense DCLRE1C variant with V-gene and J-gene trimming of TCR beta chains, and an independent cohort replicated the association. Some IMGT-functional V segments, including TRBV6-2 and TRBV6-3, could not be told apart with the 87-base-pair reads, so those segments were excluded. A later genetic analysis reported fewer N-insertions in productive TCRs among donors in an Asian-associated ancestry cluster than the roughly 720-donor mean. The study gave a list of about 160 TCR beta chains associated with cytomegalovirus. Presence/absence analyses assumed roughly uniform sequencing depth across donors, an assumption that may not hold. The authors suggested that the approach could potentially be generalized to other disease states and immunological phenotypes. In a later analysis, HLA-associated TCR beta chains showed more clonal expansion and lower generation probabilities than non-associated chains that were equally common. Because HLA typing was unavailable for some donors at each locus, only the typed subset was used in association tests. A cluster of highly shared sequence variants was judged likely to be a technical artifact of the sequencing pipeline. The classifier was reported to diagnose cytomegalovirus status with high specificity and sensitivity in both the original and validation cohorts. A later analysis found that most CMV-associated TCR beta chains appeared HLA-restricted, with HLA associations seemingly driven largely by CMV exposure. Most TCR sequences were seen in very few donors, while some public TCRs were found in many individuals. An earlier analysis of 450 to 750 of the donors showed that most TCR beta V segments appeared in productive rearrangements either about 90% or about 30% of the time, which broadly matched IMGT annotations. Because counts were too low, approximately 15 rarely observed V segments, including chromosome 9 orphons, were excluded from the earlier analysis of several hundred of the donors. In a later analysis, the rate of TCR association differed among HLA loci, with DRB1 alleles having the most associated TCRs and HLA-C alleles having the fewest. Linkage disequilibrium might explain the correlated functional status among segregating V segments, but an unknown experimental factor could not be excluded. In vitro tests confirmed that three of the cytomegalovirus-associated TCR beta chains recognize cytomegalovirus antigens. The cohort was sequenced for TCR beta chains only, and without alpha or paired-chain data the features that could be detected were limited. A further reported finding was that TCR beta sequences accurately predicted the HLA-A and HLA-B alleles for most subjects in the first cohort. In a later analysis, several top co-occurrence clusters were reported to appear linked to parvovirus B19, influenza, CMV and Epstein-Barr virus. Assigning TCR associations to individual alleles was difficult when HLA alleles, especially DR and DQ, strongly co-occurred.

The cohort comprised 670 or so healthy bone marrow donors. At the time of sampling, all cohort members were nominally healthy, though unrecorded immune exposures were likely present. The donor tested CMV seronegative and was one of the 352 seronegative cohort members. Every donor gave a peripheral blood sample, and the peripheral blood mononuclear cells from that sample were used for TCR beta sequencing. Genomic DNA was extracted from the blood cell samples with the Qiagen DNeasy Blood Extraction Kit. Libraries were prepared through the immunoSEQ multiplex PCR assay. A mixture of 60 forward primers for TCR Vbeta segments and 13 reverse primers for TCR Jbeta segments was used in the multiplex PCR. The CDR3 region of rearranged TCR beta genes was amplified from genomic DNA by a multiplex PCR assay. Amplified TCR beta libraries were sequenced as 87-base-pair reads on the Illumina HiSeq System. Under the source paper's analysis protocol: A later analysis counted some 80 million unique TCR beta chains across the 640 or so repertoires, and 9 million to 14 million of these chains were shared by at least two donors. A nearest-neighbor algorithm error-corrected the raw reads and collapsed the reads into unique sequences, merging closely related sequences to remove PCR and sequencing errors. CDR3 sequences were aligned to IMGT reference sequences to assign V, D and J gene segments. Each retained sequence needed at least a six-nucleotide match to both a V gene segment and a J gene segment. A rearrangement counted as productive if the CDR3 had no stop codons and remained in frame with V and J, and every other rearrangement counted as non-productive. CDR3 was defined according to IMGT convention as the region running from the second conserved V-encoded cysteine to the conserved J-encoded phenylalanine. The earlier analysis of some 550 of the donors excluded any sequence lacking an unambiguous match to a single V gene segment. An earlier analysis of a few hundred of the donors called V segments functional above 56.7% productive rearrangements and segregating when the between-donor standard deviation exceeded 5%. A statistical classification framework was developed to diagnose cytomegalovirus status using the catalog of TCR beta chain sequences. V and J gene assignment, in a later analysis, came from comparing TCR nucleotide sequences with IMGT/GENE-DB human TR gene sequences. A later analysis assigned CDR3 sequences and most-parsimonious VDJ recombination scenarios with the TCRdist pipeline. In a later analysis, each TCR beta chain was defined by its CDR3 amino acid sequence together with its V-gene family, and reads lacking a unique V-gene family were excluded. To address suspected cross-contamination and a sequencing artifact, a later analysis removed roughly 580 highly shared, low-generation-probability nucleotide sequences. A later analysis calculated a clonal expansion index for each public chain from normalized within-repertoire ranks of inferred template counts. Generation probabilities in a later analysis came from a VDJ recombination model fitted to out-of-frame rearrangements, and those results were checked against IGoR. In a later analysis, hypergeometric tests were used to score TCR-TCR, TCR-HLA and TCR-CMV co-occurrence, with a repertoire-size bias correction applied to TCR pairs. False discovery rates were estimated in a later analysis by permuting HLA or CMV assignments 20 times. In a later analysis, co-occurring TCRs were grouped using DBSCAN, with TCRdist sequence similarity added in when clustering inside HLA-allele-positive subsets. Co-occurrence clustering excluded repertoires with fewer than 30,000 or more than 120,000 public chains, plus five with anomalous nucleotide sharing. This is the immuneACCESS table as TCRdb keeps it, with only in-frame sequences that have V and J called. A part of the clones is gone; compared with another copy, unresolved V genes explain less than half, and the rest is unexplained. That table furnishes V, J and clone size, whereas the DNA furnished D and trimming. This sample's table contains 150,000 to 200,000 clones. Almost 0.75% of the sample belongs to the ten largest clones.

This sequence was found in a boy aged 10-17 years in good health and CMV-seronegative. The chain was built from TRBV28 and TRBJ2-5, with 10 bases aligning to TRBD1. Sequencing input: PBMCs. DNA sequence: TGTGCCAGCAGTTTCCTCGGGACAGGGGCCCAAGAGACCCAGTACTTC. Translation gives CASSFLGTGAQETQYF.